These 28 T cell receptor beta chains were all obtained from the same sample, sequenced in a study of blood T cell repertoires in COVID-19. Profiled with immunoSEQ multiplex PCR; TCRdb holds only in-frame clones, not every one. Of over 200,000 clones listed, approximately 89% are singletons. Source material: PBMCs or T cells enriched from blood (not recorded which). These receptors were obtained from a woman in her twenties or thirties who had been exposed to COVID-19.

This clone was seen once. This chain connects TRBV29-1 to TRBJ2-1; D is ambiguous. The CDR3 runs to 14 residues. Between the trimmed V and J ends, which lost 2 bases and 7 bases, there was a span of 15 bases. The germline V gene encodes CDR1 SQVTM and CDR2 ANQGSEA. The CDR3 loop reads CSVEPHLDANEQFF. CDR3 nucleotides: TGCAGCGTTGAACCCCATTTAGATGCGAATGAGCAGTTCTTC.

The V call is TRBV2, the J call TRBJ1-2; D not certain. With 2 bases removed from V and 4 bases from J, the gap between germline ends came to 11 bases. Germline-derived CDR1 and CDR2 are SNHLY and FYNNEI. The CDR3 length is 14 residues. The CDR3 loop is CASSERGNVYGYTF. The DNA of the CDR3 is TGTGCCAGCAGTGAAAGAGGGAACGTCTATGGCTACACCTTC.

The chain recombines TRBV11-3 with TRBJ2-2; 12 nucleotides line up with TRBD2. Germline-derived CDR1 and CDR2 are SGHNT and YENEEA. The J segment lost 6 bases and the V segment lost 5 bases, leaving 7 bases of the junction unmatched. This CDR3 contains 16 residues. The CDR3 spells CASSLRLAGDPGELFF. The CDR3 nucleotides read TGTGCCAGCAGCCTCAGACTAGCGGGAGACCCCGGGGAGCTGTTTTTT.

The chain joins TRBV9 to TRBJ1-3, with D uncertain. In germline, CDR1 is SGDLS, CDR2 YYNGEE. The CDR3 extends over 15 amino acids. Trimming pared 0 bases from V and 5 bases from J, leaving 12 bases between. CDR3 in amino acids: CASSVDVWERNTIYF. In nucleotides, the CDR3 is TGTGCCAGCAGCGTAGATGTGTGGGAGAGAAACACCATATATTTT.

This clone was seen a few times. This sequence joins TRBV19 and TRBJ2-6; D call uncertain. CDR3 length: 17 residues. CDR1 is LNHDA, CDR2 SQIVND, per germline (reference sequence). V lost 1 base to trimming and J lost 0 bases, with 10 bases between them. CDR3 nucleotide sequence: TGTGCCAGTAGTATAGTTGCGGAGAGCTCTGGGGCCAACGTCCTGACTTTC. Protein sequence: CASSIVAESSGANVLTF.

The chain combines TRBV5-1 with TRBJ1-2, with D possibly being TRBD1 (6 bases). Germline CDR1 and CDR2: SGHRS and YFSETQ. The CDR3 is 14 residues long. V lost 2 bases and J lost 3, with 11 bases in between. CDR3 amino acids: CASSFQGMDYGYTF. As DNA, the CDR3 is TGCGCCAGCAGCTTTCAGGGGATGGACTATGGCTACACCTTC.

The J gene is TRBJ1-1, the V gene TRBV6-5, with D unresolved. CDR1 and CDR2 from the germline V gene are MNHEY and SVGAGI. V was shortened by 8 bases and J by 2 bases, with 18 bases between the two germline ends. This CDR3 region has 15 residues. Here the CDR3 reads CASPRAQRLNTEAFF. CDR3 nucleotides: TGTGCCAGCCCAAGAGCCCAAAGACTCAACACTGAAGCTTTCTTT.

The count of this clone is one. The chain carries TRBV9 and TRBJ1-3, with TRBD1 as a possible D gene (5 bases). This CDR3 region has 14 residues. Per the germline V gene, CDR1 is SGDLS and CDR2 is YYNGEE. V shed 5 bases and J shed 4 bases, with 13 bases lying between them. CDR3 in DNA: TGTGCCAGCAGTGACAGTGCGTGGGGAAACACCATATATTTT. The encoded protein is CASSDSAWGNTIYF.

The chain has TRBV11-2 and TRBJ1-6; D possibly corresponds to TRBD1 (5 bases). CDR3 length equals 18 residues. With 2 bases removed from V and 9 bases from J, the gap between germline ends came to 23 bases. Germline CDR1 and CDR2: SGHAT and FQNNGV. The CDR3 loop is CASSLFGAVGRKGSPLHF. In nucleotides, the CDR3 is TGTGCCAGCAGCTTATTTGGGGCAGTGGGGCGGAAAGGTTCACCCCTCCACTTT.

In this sample, this clone turned up once. The V gene is TRBV5-1, the J gene TRBJ2-7, with 9 bases lining up with TRBD2. The CDR3 consists of 17 residues. CDR1 is SGHRS and CDR2 is YFSETQ in the germline V gene. V shed 3 bases and J 3 bases; nucleotides not matched to a gene: 13. This CDR3 is CASSYHPSGRTNYEQYF. CDR3 sequence (DNA): TGCGCCAGCAGCTACCATCCAAGCGGGAGGACGAACTACGAGCAGTACTTC.

This clone was recorded once. CDR3 DNA sequence: TGTGCCGCCTTTACCGGCGGGAGCTCCTACAATGAGCAGTTCTTC. This codes for CAAFTGGSSYNEQFF. The rearrangement uses TRBV7-9 and TRBJ2-1; 7 bases map to TRBD2. CDR1 is SEHNR and CDR2 is FQNEAQ in the germline V gene (reference sequence). The ends lost 11 bases at V and 0 bases at J; junction bases unmatched: 10. The CDR3 loop spans 15 amino acids.

CDR3 sequence reads: CASSGTVSYEQYF. CDR3 coding DNA: TGTGCCAGTAGCGGGACAGTCTCCTACGAGCAGTACTTC. The rearrangement links TRBV19 to TRBJ2-7; 7 positions agree with TRBD1. CDR3 size: 13 residues. Germline CDR1 LNHDA, CDR2 SQIVND (reference sequence). V dropped 6 bases and J dropped 0; count of bases not matched to a gene: 2.

The chain employs TRBV10-3 and TRBJ2-1; 9 bases fit TRBD2. CDR1 and CDR2 (germline): ENHRY, SYGVKD. The trim removed 10 bases at V and 8 bases at J, leaving 9 bases unmatched. This CDR3 region has 13 residues. CDR3 sequence (DNA): TGTGCCACCGATAGCGGGAGCAGCCATGAGCAGTTCTTC. It codes for CATDSGSSHEQFF.

The chain carries TRBV5-6 and TRBJ2-5, with 8 bases aligning to TRBD1. After removal of 1 base from V and 4 bases from J, the junction contained 6 bases not matched to a gene. Germline V gene data show CDR1 as SGHDT and CDR2 as YYEEEE. This CDR3 is built from 15 residues. In DNA, the CDR3 is TGTGCCAGCAGCTTGCCCGGGACAGGCTCAGAGACCCAGTACTTC. It encodes CASSLPGTGSETQYF. The complete variable domain, with remaining parts taken from reference TRBV5-6 and TRBJ2-5, reads DAGVTQSPTHLIKTRGQQVTLRCSPKSGHDTVSWYQQALGQGPQFIFQYYEEEERQRGNFPDRFSGHQFPNYSSELNVNALLLGDSALYLCASSLPGTGSETQYFGPGTRLLVL.

The rearrangement uses TRBV28 and TRBJ2-2; TRBD1 might be the D (5 bases). The CDR3 is made up of 14 amino acids. Per germline, CDR1 MDHEN and CDR2 SYDVKM. The germline V and J ends were trimmed by 4 bases and 4 bases, with 10 bases remaining between them. The CDR3 is CASSSDILTGELFF. In nucleotides, the CDR3 is TGTGCCAGCAGTTCGGACATCCTCACCGGGGAGCTGTTTTTT.

This sequence joins TRBV7-6 and TRBJ2-1; maybe TRBD2 (5 bases). Germline V CDR1 and CDR2: SGHVS, FNYEAQ. The CDR3 has 14 residues. V was pared by 5 bases and J by 6 bases, with 14 bases between. The DNA for the CDR3 is TGTGCCAGCAGCGCCACGAGGGTGCCCAATGAGCAGTTCTTC. This encodes CASSATRVPNEQFF.

This clone was counted only a few times. This rearrangement joins TRBV30 to TRBJ2-7; 11 nucleotides align to TRBD2. The V and J ends lost 1 base and 6 bases, in that order; junction bases with no gene match: 8. CDR3 size: 15 residues. Germline V gene sequence: CDR1 GTSNPN, CDR2 SVGIG (reference sequence). The CDR3 reads CAWSEASGRLGEQYF. DNA for the CDR3: TGTGCCTGGAGTGAGGCTAGCGGGAGGCTGGGCGAGCAGTACTTC. Supplemented by reference TRBV30 and TRBJ2-7, the full variable domain reads SQTIHQWPATLVQPVGSPLSLECTVEGTSNPNLYWYRQAAGRGLQLLFYSVGIGQISSEVPQNLSASRPQDRQFILSSKKLLLSDSGFYLCAWSEASGRLGEQYFGPGTRLTVT.

J is TRBJ2-7 and V is TRBV2; 9 nucleotides match TRBD1. The CDR3 has 13 residues. J gave up 3 bases and V 5 bases, and 2 bases lay outside the gene matches. The germline V gene has CDR1 SNHLY and CDR2 FYNNEI. CDR3 in amino acids: CASSRQGVYEQYF. In nucleotides, the CDR3 is TGTGCCAGCAGTCGACAGGGGGTCTACGAGCAGTACTTC.

The chain combines TRBV19 with TRBJ1-3, with D possibly being TRBD1 (5 bases). The CDR3 extends over 19 amino acids. Trimming took off 4 bases at V and 5 bases at J, with 27 bases between the two ends. CDR1 is LNHDA, CDR2 SQIVND, per germline (reference sequence). CDR3 DNA: TGTGCCAGTAGTAGAGCCCCGGGGACTCCCCCGGACTCAAGAAACACCATATATTTT. Encoded protein: CASSRAPGTPPDSRNTIYF.

The chain is built from TRBV19 and TRBJ2-1; TRBD2 aligns across 9 bases. With V trimmed by 3 bases and J by 5 bases, 11 bases remained unmatched. This CDR3 has 17 residues. Germline values: CDR1 LNHDA, CDR2 SQIVND (reference sequence). The CDR3 spells CASSILAGALSHNEQFF. Written as DNA, the CDR3 is TGTGCCAGTAGTATTTTAGCGGGAGCCCTCTCTCACAATGAGCAGTTCTTC.

V and J are TRBV19 and TRBJ2-3, with 8 bases that match TRBD2. The germline gives CDR1 LNHDA, CDR2 SQIVND (reference sequence). Losses at the gene ends were 7 bases for V and 4 bases for J; bases not matched to a gene: 7. The CDR3 has 14 residues. The CDR3: CASTPLAVSDTQYF. The DNA for the CDR3 is TGTGCCAGTACCCCACTAGCGGTCTCAGATACGCAGTATTTT.

This chain uses TRBV6-5 with TRBJ1-2; D unclear. Germline V CDR1 and CDR2: MNHEY, SVGAGI. V was cut by 2 bases and J by 5 bases, with 9 bases left in between. CDR3 size: 13 residues. The chain's CDR3 is CASSYHLAYGYTF. CDR3 nucleotide sequence: TGTGCCAGCAGTTACCATTTAGCATATGGCTACACCTTC.

CDR3 amino acids: CASSLYRERGEQYF. The CDR3 DNA reads as TGTGCCAGCAGCCTTTACCGGGAGCGGGGCGAGCAGTACTTC. The gene calls are TRBV28 and TRBJ2-7, with 7 bases that match TRBD2. Trimming removed 6 bases from V and 6 bases from J; junction bases left unmatched: 11. The CDR3 is 14 residues long. The V gene's germline CDR1 is MDHEN and CDR2 SYDVKM. The entire variable domain, with the rest obtained from reference TRBV28 and TRBJ2-7, is as follows: DVKVTQSSRYLVKRTGEKVFLECVQDMDHENMFWYRQDPGLGLRLIYFSYDVKMKEKGDIPEGYSVSREKKERFSLILESASTNQTSMYLCASSLYRERGEQYFGPGTRLTVT.

The chain couples TRBV9 to TRBJ2-7; TRBD2 matches 9 bases. After removal of 0 bases from V and 11 bases from J, the junction contained 9 bases not matched to a gene. From germline, CDR1 is SGDLS and CDR2 YYNGEE. The CDR3 sequence is 14 residues long. Here the CDR3 DNA reads TGTGCCAGCAGCGTAGATTCTAGCGGGACATCTAAGTACTTC. Protein: CASSVDSSGTSKYF.

The J gene is TRBJ2-1, the V gene TRBV5-1; the match to TRBD2 covers 9 bases. With 2 bases clipped from V and 7 bases from J, the junction kept 10 bases outside the gene matches. Looked up from germline, CDR1 is SGHRS and CDR2 is YFSETQ. The CDR3 spans 16 residues. The CDR3 reads CASSLGGTSIRNEQFF. The CDR3 DNA follows: TGCGCCAGCAGCTTAGGCGGGACTAGCATTAGAAATGAGCAGTTCTTC.

V is TRBV29-1 and J is TRBJ1-1, with D tentatively TRBD1 (6 bases). Trimming cost V 6 bases and J 1 base, with 15 bases left between them. This CDR3 is 14 amino acids long. Germline V gene data show CDR1 as SQVTM and CDR2 as ANQGSEA. The CDR3 DNA follows: TGCAGCGTCGACAAAGACAGGAGGAACACTGAAGCTTTCTTT. This translates into CSVDKDRRNTEAFF.

This clone appeared once. The CDR3 loop is CASSRGQGRTEAFF. The CDR3 DNA reads as TGCGCCAGCAGCCGGGGACAGGGACGAACTGAAGCTTTCTTT. The chain is built from TRBV5-1 and TRBJ1-1; 9 positions match TRBD1. The CDR3 loop spans 14 amino acids. J gave up 5 bases and V 4 bases, and 6 bases lay outside the gene matches. Germline values: CDR1 SGHRS, CDR2 YFSETQ.

CDR3 bases: TGTGCCAGCAGTTTGACAGGGGCGGGTACCGGGGAGCTGTTTTTT. Translation: CASSLTGAGTGELFF. The genes are TRBV6-2 or TRBV6-3 and TRBJ2-2; TRBD1 matches at 8 bases. There are 15 residues in the CDR3. Germline assignment: CDR1 MNHEY and CDR2 SVGEGT. The J segment lost 5 bases and the V segment lost 4 bases, leaving 6 bases of the junction unmatched.